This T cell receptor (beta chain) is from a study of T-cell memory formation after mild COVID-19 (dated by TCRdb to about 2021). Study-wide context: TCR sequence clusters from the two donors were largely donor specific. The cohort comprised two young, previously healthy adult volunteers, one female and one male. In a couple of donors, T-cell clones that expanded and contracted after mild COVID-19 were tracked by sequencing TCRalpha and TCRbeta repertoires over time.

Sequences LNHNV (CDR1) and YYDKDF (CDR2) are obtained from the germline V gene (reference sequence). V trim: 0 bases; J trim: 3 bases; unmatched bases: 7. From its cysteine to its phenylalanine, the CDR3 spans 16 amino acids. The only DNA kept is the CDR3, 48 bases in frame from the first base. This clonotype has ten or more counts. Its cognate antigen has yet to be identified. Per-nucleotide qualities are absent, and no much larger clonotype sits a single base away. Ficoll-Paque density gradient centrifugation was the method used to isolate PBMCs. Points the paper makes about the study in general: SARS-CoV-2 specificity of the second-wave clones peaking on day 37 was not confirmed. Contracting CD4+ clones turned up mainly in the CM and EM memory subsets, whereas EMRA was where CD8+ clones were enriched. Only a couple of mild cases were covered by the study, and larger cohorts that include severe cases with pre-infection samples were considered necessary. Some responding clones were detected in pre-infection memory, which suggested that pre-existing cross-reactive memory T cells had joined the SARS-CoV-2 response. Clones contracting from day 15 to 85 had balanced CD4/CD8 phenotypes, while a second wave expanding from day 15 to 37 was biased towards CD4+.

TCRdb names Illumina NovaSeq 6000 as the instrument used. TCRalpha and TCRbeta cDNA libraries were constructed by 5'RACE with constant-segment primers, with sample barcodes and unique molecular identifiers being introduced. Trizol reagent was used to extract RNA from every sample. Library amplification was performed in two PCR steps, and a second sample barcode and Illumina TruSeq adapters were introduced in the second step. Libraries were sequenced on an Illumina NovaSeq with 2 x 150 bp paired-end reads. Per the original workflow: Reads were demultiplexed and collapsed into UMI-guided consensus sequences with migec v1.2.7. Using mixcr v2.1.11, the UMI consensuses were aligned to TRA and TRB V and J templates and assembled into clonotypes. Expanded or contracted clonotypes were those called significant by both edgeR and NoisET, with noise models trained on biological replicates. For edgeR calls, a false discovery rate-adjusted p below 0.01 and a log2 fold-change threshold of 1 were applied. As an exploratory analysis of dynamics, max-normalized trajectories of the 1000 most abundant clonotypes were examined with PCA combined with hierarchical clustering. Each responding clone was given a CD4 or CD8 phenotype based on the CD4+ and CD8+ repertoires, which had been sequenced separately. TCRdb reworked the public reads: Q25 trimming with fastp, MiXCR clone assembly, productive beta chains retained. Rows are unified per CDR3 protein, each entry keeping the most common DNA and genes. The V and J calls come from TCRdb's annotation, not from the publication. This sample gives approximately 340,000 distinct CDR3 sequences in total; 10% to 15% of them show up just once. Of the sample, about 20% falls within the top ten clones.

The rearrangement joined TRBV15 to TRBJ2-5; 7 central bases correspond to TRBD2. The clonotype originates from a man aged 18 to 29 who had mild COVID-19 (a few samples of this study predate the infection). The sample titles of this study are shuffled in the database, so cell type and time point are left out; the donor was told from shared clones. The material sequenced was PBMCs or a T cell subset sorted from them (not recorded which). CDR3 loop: CATSRDPGLAEETQYF. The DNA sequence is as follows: TGTGCCACCAGCAGAGATCCGGGGCTAGCGGAAGAGACCCAGTACTTC.